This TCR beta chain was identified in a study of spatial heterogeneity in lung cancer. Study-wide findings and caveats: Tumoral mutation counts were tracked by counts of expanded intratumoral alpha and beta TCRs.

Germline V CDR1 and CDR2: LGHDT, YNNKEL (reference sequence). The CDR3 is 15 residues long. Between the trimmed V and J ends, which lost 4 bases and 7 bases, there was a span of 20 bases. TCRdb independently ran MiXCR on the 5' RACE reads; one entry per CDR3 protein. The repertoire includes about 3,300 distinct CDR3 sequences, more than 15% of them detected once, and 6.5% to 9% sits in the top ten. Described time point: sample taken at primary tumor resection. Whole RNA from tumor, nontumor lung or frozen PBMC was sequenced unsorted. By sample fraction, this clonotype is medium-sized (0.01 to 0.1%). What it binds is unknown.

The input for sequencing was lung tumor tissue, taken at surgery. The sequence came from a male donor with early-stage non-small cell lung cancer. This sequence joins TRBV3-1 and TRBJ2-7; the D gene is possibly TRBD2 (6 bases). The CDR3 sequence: CASSPRGREYREQYF. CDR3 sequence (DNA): TGTGCCAGCAGCCCCCGGGGTCGGGAGTATCGGGAGCAGTACTTC.